This paragraph covers one T cell receptor (beta chain) sequence. Per the authors' pipeline: Estimation of nucleated cell counts relied on the amplification of reference gene primers. TCRdb's copy holds only in-frame clones and misses some; the assay was immunoSEQ multiplex PCR. V and J calls and clone size are those listed in that table; D and trimming were worked out from the DNA. Among about 48,000 clones, roughly 88% were seen once, and the ten largest hold around 53%. The data belong to a study of blood T cell repertoires in COVID-19. Turning to the study itself: Samples of COVID-19 (acute and convalescent) were obtained from the United States, Italy and Spain. In each case, the material was cDNA or gDNA derived from T cells, B-cell-depleted T cells, or PBMCs.

Per the germline V gene, CDR1 is SGHTA and CDR2 is FQGNSA. The ends lost 6 bases at V and 5 bases at J; junction bases unmatched: 10. The CDR3 runs to 14 residues. The clonotype comes from a man between 65 and 85 years old with acute or convalescent COVID-19. The rearrangement uses TRBV7-2 and TRBJ2-7, with 7 bases matching TRBD1. The material sequenced was peripheral blood. The CDR3 DNA follows: TGTGCCAGCAGGGACAGGTCCGTATTCGACGAGCAGTACTTC. It specifies CASRDRSVFDEQYF.